Listed below are T cell receptor beta chains from one sample, sequenced in a study of T cell repertoires in aging, cancer and after chemotherapy. In TCRdb, the multiplex PCR reads were re-called with MiXCR into one record per CDR3 protein. The sample lists over 10,000 distinct CDR3 sequences, under 30% occurring once. The sequencing sample was made of blood. Every receptor here comes from a human donor in good health. Each CDR3 is given with its conserved first and last residue. The D gene is left open where the match is weak. Not every row has a clone size; where given, it reads once, few, many or a size class.

>.|TRBV6-2/TRBV6-3|.|TRBJ2-1
CASRPPGNEQFF
TGTGCCAGCAGACCGCCGGGCAATGAGCAGTTCTTC
>medium-sized|TRBV27|.|TRBJ1-3
CASSPTGKLYF
TGTGCCAGCAGCCCGACAGGTAAGTTGTATTTT
>few|TRBV27|.|TRBJ1-1
CASSPKWNTEAFF
TGTGCCAGCAGTCCAAAATGGAACACTGAAGCTTTCTTT
>few|TRBV7-2|.|TRBJ1-4
CASSLAFTGPTNEKLFF
TGTGCCAGCAGCTTAGCCTTCACAGGCCCAACTAATGAAAAACTGTTTTTT
>medium-sized|TRBV20-1|.|TRBJ1-3
CSAPGRDSGNTIYF
TGCAGTGCTCCCGGACGGGACTCTGGAAACACCATATATTTT
>few|TRBV5-4|TRBD1|TRBJ1-4
CASSLGAKGQGGEKLFF
TGTGCCAGCAGCTTGGGGGCCAAGGGACAGGGTGGCGAAAAACTGTTTTTT
>few|TRBV7-3|.|TRBJ2-6
CASSLMVSGANVLTF
TGTGCCAGCAGCTTAATGGTCTCTGGGGCCAACGTCCTGACTTTC
>.|TRBV4-1|.|TRBJ1-2
CASSPTHGASGNF
TGCGCCAGCAGTCCAACCCACGGGGCTTCAGGGAACTTC
>medium-sized|TRBV6-2/TRBV6-3|TRBD1|TRBJ2-6
CASSWTGSGANVLTF
TGTGCCAGCAGCTGGACAGGATCTGGGGCCAACGTCCTGACTTTC
>few|TRBV20-1|TRBD2|TRBJ2-3
CSARDAQGGRGDTQYF
TGCAGTGCTAGAGACGCGCAGGGAGGGCGGGGAGATACGCAGTATTTT
>.|TRBV28|TRBD1|TRBJ1-1
CASNTQGHTEAFF
TGTGCCAGCAATACACAGGGGCACACTGAAGCTTTCTTT
>few|TRBV20-1|TRBD1|TRBJ2-1
CSARVRTGVSYNEQFF
TGCAGTGCTAGAGTTAGGACAGGCGTCTCCTACAATGAGCAGTTCTTC
>few|TRBV20-1|TRBD1|TRBJ2-1
CRLLGTGIDEQFF
TGCAGGCTCCTAGGGACAGGGATTGATGAGCAGTTCTTC
>.|TRBV12-3/TRBV12-4|TRBD1|TRBJ1-1
CASSFRQGATEAFF
TGTGCCAGCAGTTTCAGACAGGGGGCCACTGAAGCTTTCTTT
>few|TRBV14|.|TRBJ1-6
CASSHRMAGPYNSPLHF
TGTGCCAGCAGCCATAGGATGGCAGGGCCCTATAATTCACCCCTCCACTTT
>few|TRBV5-1|.|TRBJ2-7
CASSPNGHEQYF
TGCGCCAGCAGCCCGAACGGCCACGAGCAGTACTTC
>.|TRBV11-2|.|TRBJ2-5
CASSRRGRARPETQYF
TGTGCCAGCAGCCGACGCGGCAGGGCGAGGCCTGAGACCCAGTACTTC
>medium-sized|TRBV6-5|.|TRBJ1-2
CASSPGQNYGYTF
TGTGCCAGCAGTCCTGGACAGAACTATGGCTACACCTTC
>few|TRBV15|.|TRBJ1-4
CATSNFRDVPSINEKLFF
TGTGCCACCAGCAACTTCCGGGACGTTCCCTCAATTAATGAAAAACTGTTTTTT
>.|TRBV9|.|TRBJ2-5
CASSPTGSGETQYF
TGTGCCAGCAGCCCCACAGGGTCCGGGGAGACCCAGTACTTC
>.|TRBV7-3|TRBD2|TRBJ2-1
CASSLVGEGINEQFF
TGTGCCAGCAGCTTAGTCGGGGAGGGAATAAATGAGCAGTTCTTC
>.|TRBV6-6|TRBD1|TRBJ2-7
CASSLLGTAIYEQYF
TGTGCCAGCAGCCTTTTAGGGACAGCAATTTACGAGCAGTACTTC
>medium-sized|TRBV7-2|.|TRBJ1-2
CASSLVGGDYGYTF
TGTGCCAGCAGCTTAGTCGGGGGGGATTATGGCTACACCTTC
>.|TRBV7-9|.|TRBJ2-5
CASSLTQGRWETQYF
TGTGCCAGCAGCTTAACCCAGGGGCGCTGGGAGACCCAGTACTTC
>.|TRBV18|.|TRBJ2-7
CASSPTDSYEQYF
TGTGCCAGCTCCCCGACAGACTCCTACGAGCAGTACTTC
>medium-sized|TRBV12-3/TRBV12-4|TRBD1|TRBJ1-2
CASGGGRDHGYTF
TGTGCCAGCGGAGGGGGCAGGGATCACGGCTACACCTTC
>.|TRBV5-4|TRBD1|TRBJ1-2
CASSPGTGGYGYTF
TGTGCCAGCAGCCCGGGGACAGGGGGCTATGGCTACACCTTC
>medium-sized|TRBV7-2|.|TRBJ2-2
CASSSAGLNTGELFF
TGTGCCAGCAGCTCAGCGGGCCTGAACACCGGGGAGCTGTTTTTT
>.|TRBV6-5|.|TRBJ2-2
CASRDDRQMRTGELFF
TGTGCCAGCAGGGATGACCGGCAGATGAGGACCGGGGAGCTGTTTTTT
>medium-sized|TRBV6-4|.|TRBJ2-2
CASSDTSTGELFF
TGTGCCAGCAGTGACACTAGCACCGGGGAGCTGTTTTTT
>few|TRBV11-2|.|TRBJ1-6
CASSVRQAGYSPLHF
TGTGCCAGCAGCGTACGCCAGGCGGGGTATTCACCCCTCCACTTT
>few|TRBV11-2|TRBD1|TRBJ1-4
CASSPGGGEKLFF
TGTGCCAGCAGCCCAGGGGGAGGTGAAAAACTGTTTTTT
>medium-sized|TRBV30|TRBD2|TRBJ2-1
CAWSLAGTEQFF
TGTGCCTGGAGCCTAGCGGGAACTGAGCAGTTCTTC
>.|TRBV5-8|.|TRBJ2-5
CASSLEGGSQETQYF
TGTGCCAGCAGCTTGGAGGGTGGGTCACAAGAGACCCAGTACTTC
>few|TRBV20-1|.|TRBJ2-3
CSAKTLLWGASTDTQYF
TGCAGTGCCAAAACACTACTGTGGGGCGCTAGCACAGATACGCAGTATTTT
>medium-sized|TRBV29-1|.|TRBJ2-5
CSAAFSEGETQYF
TGCAGCGCCGCTTTCTCGGAGGGGGAGACCCAGTACTTC
>few|TRBV6-5|.|TRBJ1-5
CASSYGNIVQPQHF
TGTGCCAGCAGTTACGGTAACATCGTCCAGCCCCAGCATTTT